What follows is one TCR beta chain and its context. This clonotype was detected many times. Its antigen is unknown. Within one base of it there is no much larger clone, and no base qualities were kept. The entry originates in a study of T cell repertoires in cytomegalovirus infection (dated by TCRdb to between 2018 and 2021). Some background on the complete study: The HLA type of each donor mattered for the analysis, because public TCR beta signatures pointed to carriage of CMV infection along with the matching HLA type. The research as a whole found: The ex vivo response was dominated by HLA-C-restricted CMV-specific TCR beta clonotypes, which also provided the single most frequent clonotype in two of eight donors. Carriers of CMV infection plus the relevant HLA type were discriminated by the cumulative frequency of public TCR beta family members in the study cohort and in an independent roughly 340-donor cohort.

Here V drops 7 bases and J drops 5 bases, and the junction holds 16 bases not matched to any gene. The CDR3 measures 16 amino acids from cysteine to phenylalanine. The CDR3 DNA has 48 bases and is translated from base 1. The germline V gene supplies CDR1 SGHVS and CDR2 FQNEAQ. TCRdb names Illumina HiSeq 1500 as the instrument used. Clones were called with MiXCR by TCRdb after fastp trimmed the public reads at Q25, and only in-frame beta chains were retained. Each entry is one CDR3 protein sequence, shown with its most common DNA and genes. The sample data list 400,000 or so distinct CDR3 sequences, and 15% to 20% of these were observed just once. 7.5% to 9% of the sample rests with the top ten.

The chain is assembled from TRBV7-8 and TRBJ2-5; 7 bases in the middle match TRBD1. Specimen: PBMCs. The clonotype originates from a human donor in good health (CMV status not recorded). Some clones in this sample may be carry-over from other donors' samples. The DNA reads TGTGCCAGCACCCTAAACAGGGGTCACATCAGGGAGACCCAGTACTTC. This sequence encodes CASTLNRGHIRETQYF.